This T cell receptor beta chain was retrieved from a study of T cell responses to AZD1222 COVID-19 vaccine. V gave up 0 bases and J gave up 0 bases, with 6 bases separating them. The CDR3 covers 15 residues. The germline CDR1 and CDR2 sequences are SGHRS and YFSETQ. Assay used: immunoSEQ multiplex PCR; TCRdb lists only in-frame clones, some missing. The sample includes fewer than 90,000 clones, about 88% of them seen just once. Source: peripheral blood, taken on day 0 of AZD1222 vaccination. This TCR derives from an adult in good health. This sequence joins TRBV5-1 and TRBJ2-2; D is unclear. The CDR3 DNA reads as TGCGCCAGCAGCTTGGCCCTCGCGAACACCGGGGAGCTGTTTTTT. Translation: CASSLALANTGELFF.